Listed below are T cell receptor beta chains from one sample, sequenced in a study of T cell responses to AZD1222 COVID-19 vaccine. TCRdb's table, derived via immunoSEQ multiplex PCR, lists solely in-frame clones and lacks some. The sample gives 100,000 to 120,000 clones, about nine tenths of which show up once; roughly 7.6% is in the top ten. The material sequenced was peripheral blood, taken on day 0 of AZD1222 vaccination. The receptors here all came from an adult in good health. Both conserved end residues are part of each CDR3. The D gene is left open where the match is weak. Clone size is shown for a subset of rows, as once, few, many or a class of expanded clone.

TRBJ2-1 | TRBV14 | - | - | CASSLIYNEQFF | TGTGCCAGCAGCCTCATTTACAATGAGCAGTTCTTC
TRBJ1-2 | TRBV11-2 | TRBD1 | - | CASSLGFRDSYGYTF | TGTGCCAGCAGCTTAGGCTTTCGGGACAGCTATGGCTACACCTTC
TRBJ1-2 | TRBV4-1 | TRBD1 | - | CASSQGTGDLLINGYTF | TGCGCCAGCAGCCAAGGGACAGGGGACCTCCTTATCAATGGCTACACCTTC
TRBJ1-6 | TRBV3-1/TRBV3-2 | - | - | CASSQATRGYNSPLHF | TGTGCCAGCAGCCAAGCTACCCGGGGATATAATTCACCCCTCCACTTT
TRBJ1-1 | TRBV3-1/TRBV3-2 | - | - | CASSQWQAPYAEAFF | TGTGCCAGCAGCCAATGGCAGGCCCCTTACGCTGAAGCTTTCTTT
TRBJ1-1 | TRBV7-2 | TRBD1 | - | CASSHGTGSEAFF | TGTGCCAGCAGCCACGGGACAGGGAGTGAAGCTTTCTTT
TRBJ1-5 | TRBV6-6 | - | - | CASSYQGMGNQPQHF | TGTGCCAGCAGTTACCAGGGTATGGGGAATCAGCCCCAGCATTTT
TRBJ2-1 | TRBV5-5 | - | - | CASSLWGGNEQFF | TGTGCCAGCAGCTTATGGGGTGGCAATGAGCAGTTCTTC
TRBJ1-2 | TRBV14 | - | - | CASSQRAWADGYTF | TGTGCCAGCAGCCAAAGGGCGTGGGCGGATGGCTACACCTTC
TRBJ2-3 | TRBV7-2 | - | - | CASTRDRGSQYF | TGTGCCAGCACCCGAGATCGGGGTTCGCAGTATTTT
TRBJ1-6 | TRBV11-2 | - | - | CASSQSGFKPYNSPLHF | TGTGCCAGCAGCCAGTCGGGGTTTAAGCCCTATAATTCACCCCTCCACTTT
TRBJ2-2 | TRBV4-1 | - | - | CASSQDIAGELFF | TGCGCCAGCAGCCAAGATATCGCCGGGGAGCTGTTTTTT
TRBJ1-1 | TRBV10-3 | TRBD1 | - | CAISEWDRVAGTEAFF | TGTGCCATCAGTGAGTGGGACAGGGTGGCAGGGACTGAAGCTTTCTTT
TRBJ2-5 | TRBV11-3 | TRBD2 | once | CASSLGASGGYETQYF | TGTGCCAGCAGCTTAGGGGCTAGCGGGGGGTACGAGACCCAGTACTTC
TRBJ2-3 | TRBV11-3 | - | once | CASSLRDWTDTQYF | TGTGCCAGCAGCTTAAGGGATTGGACAGATACGCAGTATTTT
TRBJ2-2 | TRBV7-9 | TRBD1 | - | CASSRQGTGELFF | TGTGCCAGCAGCCGACAGGGTACCGGGGAGCTGTTTTTT
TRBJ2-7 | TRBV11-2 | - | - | CASSGGRGEQYF | TGTGCCAGCAGCGGGGGACGCGGCGAGCAGTACTTC
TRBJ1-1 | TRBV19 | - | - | CASSTDSGDTEAFF | TGTGCCAGTAGTACGGACAGCGGGGACACTGAAGCTTTCTTT
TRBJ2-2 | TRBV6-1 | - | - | CASSEVAGRGELFF | TGTGCCAGCAGTGAAGTTGCGGGTCGTGGGGAGCTGTTTTTT
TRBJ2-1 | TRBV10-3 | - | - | CAISDPPGNEQFF | TGTGCCATCAGTGACCCCCCCGGGAATGAGCAGTTCTTC
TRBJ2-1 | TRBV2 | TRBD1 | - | CASSERVTGGGNEQFF | TGTGCCAGCAGTGAACGTGTGACAGGGGGTGGCAATGAGCAGTTCTTC
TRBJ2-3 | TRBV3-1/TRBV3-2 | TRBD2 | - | CASSAVAGDTQYF | TGTGCCAGCAGCGCAGTAGCGGGAGATACGCAGTATTTT
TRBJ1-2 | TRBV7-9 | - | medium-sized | CASSTSGADYGYTF | TGTGCCAGCAGCACCTCAGGGGCGGACTATGGCTACACCTTC